This TCR beta chain was captured in a study of T cell responses to AZD1222 COVID-19 vaccine. Study-wide findings and caveats: Reports say nearly half of spike-specific TCRs go after unmutated variant regions. Baseline serostatus was positive in only six AZD1222 recipients.

For this clone: What it binds is not known.

Profiled with immunoSEQ multiplex PCR; TCRdb holds only in-frame clones, not every one. The sample gives 77,000 or so clones, around 90% of which show up once; under 35% is in the top ten. The CDR3 covers 15 residues. V usage is TRBV21-1 and J usage is TRBJ1-1. TRBV21-1 is recorded as a pseudogene. The sequence came from an adult who received the AZD1222 COVID-19 vaccine. The input for sequencing was peripheral blood, taken 28 days after the second AZD1222 dose. DNA for the CDR3: TGTGCCAGCAGCAAAGGACCACATGAAGGTACTGAAGCTTTCTTT. Translation gives CASSKGPHEGTEAFF.